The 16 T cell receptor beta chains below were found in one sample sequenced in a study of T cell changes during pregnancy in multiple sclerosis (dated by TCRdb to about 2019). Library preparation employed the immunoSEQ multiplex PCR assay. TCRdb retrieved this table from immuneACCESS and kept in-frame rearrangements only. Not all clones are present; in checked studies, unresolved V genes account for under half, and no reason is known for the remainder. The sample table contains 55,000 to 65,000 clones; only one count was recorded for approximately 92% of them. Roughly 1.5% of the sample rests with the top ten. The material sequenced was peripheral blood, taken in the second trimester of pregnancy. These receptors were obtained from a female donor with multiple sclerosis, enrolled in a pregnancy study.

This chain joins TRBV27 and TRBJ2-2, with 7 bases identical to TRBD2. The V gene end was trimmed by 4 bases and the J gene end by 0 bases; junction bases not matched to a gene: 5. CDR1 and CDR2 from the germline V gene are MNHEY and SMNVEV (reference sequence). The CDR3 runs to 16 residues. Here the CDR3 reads CASSSVAGANTGELFF. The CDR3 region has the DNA TGTGCCAGCAGTTCCGTGGCGGGAGCGAACACCGGGGAGCTGTTTTTT.

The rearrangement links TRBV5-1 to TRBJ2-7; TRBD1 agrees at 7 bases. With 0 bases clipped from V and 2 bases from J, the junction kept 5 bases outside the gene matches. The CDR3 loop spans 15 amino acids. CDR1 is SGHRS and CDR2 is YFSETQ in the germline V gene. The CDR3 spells CASSLAPQGAYEQYF. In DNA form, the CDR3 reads TGCGCCAGCAGCTTGGCCCCGCAGGGGGCCTACGAGCAGTACTTC.

For the CDR3, the DNA is TGTGCCAGCAGTTTATATCCAGGGGGCTTTTCCTACGAGCAGTACTTC. Translation gives CASSLYPGGFSYEQYF. The chain couples TRBV27 to TRBJ2-7; 8 nucleotides agree with TRBD1. The CDR3 totals 16 residues. Losses at the gene ends were 1 base for V and 1 base for J; bases not matched to a gene: 6. In germline, CDR1 is MNHEY, CDR2 SMNVEV (reference sequence).

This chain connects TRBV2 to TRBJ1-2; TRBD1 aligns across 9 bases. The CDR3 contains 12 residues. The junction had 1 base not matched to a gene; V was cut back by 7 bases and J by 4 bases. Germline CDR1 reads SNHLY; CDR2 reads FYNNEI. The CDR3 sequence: CASKGQGYGYTF. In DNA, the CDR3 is TGTGCCAGCAAGGGACAGGGCTATGGCTACACCTTC.

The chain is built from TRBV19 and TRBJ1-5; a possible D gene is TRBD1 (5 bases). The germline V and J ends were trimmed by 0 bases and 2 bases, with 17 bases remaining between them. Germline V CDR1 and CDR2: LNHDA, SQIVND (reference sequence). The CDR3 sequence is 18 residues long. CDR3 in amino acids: CASSIDWRGYRRNQPQHF. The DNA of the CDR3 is TGTGCCAGTAGTATAGATTGGAGGGGTTACAGGCGCAATCAGCCCCAGCATTTT.

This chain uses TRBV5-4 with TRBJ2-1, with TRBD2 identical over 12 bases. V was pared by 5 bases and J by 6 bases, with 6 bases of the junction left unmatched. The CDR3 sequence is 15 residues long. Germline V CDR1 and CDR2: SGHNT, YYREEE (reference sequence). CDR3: CASSWTSGTRNEQFF. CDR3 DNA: TGTGCCAGCAGTTGGACTAGCGGGACCCGCAATGAGCAGTTCTTC.

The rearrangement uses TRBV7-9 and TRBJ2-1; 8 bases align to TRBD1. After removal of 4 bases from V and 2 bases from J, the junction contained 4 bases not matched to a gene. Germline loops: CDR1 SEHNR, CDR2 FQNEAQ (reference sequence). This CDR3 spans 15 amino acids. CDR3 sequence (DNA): TGTGCCAGCAGCTCAGGACAGGGCCCCTACAATGAGCAGTTCTTC. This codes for CASSSGQGPYNEQFF.

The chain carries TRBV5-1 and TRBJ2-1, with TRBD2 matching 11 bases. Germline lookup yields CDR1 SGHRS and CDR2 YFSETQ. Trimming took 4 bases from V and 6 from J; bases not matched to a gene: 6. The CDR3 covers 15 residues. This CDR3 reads CASSAGTSGTNEQFF. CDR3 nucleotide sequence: TGCGCCAGCAGCGCCGGGACTAGCGGCACCAATGAGCAGTTCTTC.

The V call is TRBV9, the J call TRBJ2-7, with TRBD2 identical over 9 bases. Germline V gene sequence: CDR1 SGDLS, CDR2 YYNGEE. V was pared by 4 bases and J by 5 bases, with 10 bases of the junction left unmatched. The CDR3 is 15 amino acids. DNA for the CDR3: TGTGCCAGCAGCCCCCGTCGGCGGGAGGGCGACGAGCAGTACTTC. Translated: CASSPRRREGDEQYF.

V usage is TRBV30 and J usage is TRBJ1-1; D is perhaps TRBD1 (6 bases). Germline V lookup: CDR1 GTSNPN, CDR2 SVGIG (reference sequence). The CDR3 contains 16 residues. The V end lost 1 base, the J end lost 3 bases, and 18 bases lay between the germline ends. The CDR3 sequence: CAWSGGPGGGYTEAFF. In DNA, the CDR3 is TGTGCCTGGAGTGGGGGGCCTGGGGGGGGATACACTGAAGCTTTCTTT.

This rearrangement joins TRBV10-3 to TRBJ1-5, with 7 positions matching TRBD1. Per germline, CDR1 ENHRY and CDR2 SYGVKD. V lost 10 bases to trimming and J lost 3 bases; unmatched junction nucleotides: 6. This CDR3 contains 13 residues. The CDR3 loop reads CATTTGNNQPQHF. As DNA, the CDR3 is TGTGCCACTACGACAGGGAACAATCAGCCCCAGCATTTT.

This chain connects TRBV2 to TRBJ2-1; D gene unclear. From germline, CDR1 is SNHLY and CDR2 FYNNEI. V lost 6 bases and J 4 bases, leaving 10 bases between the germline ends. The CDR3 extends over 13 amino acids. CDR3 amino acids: CASRNSIYNEQFF. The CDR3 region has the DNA TGTGCCAGCAGAAACTCCATTTACAATGAGCAGTTCTTC.

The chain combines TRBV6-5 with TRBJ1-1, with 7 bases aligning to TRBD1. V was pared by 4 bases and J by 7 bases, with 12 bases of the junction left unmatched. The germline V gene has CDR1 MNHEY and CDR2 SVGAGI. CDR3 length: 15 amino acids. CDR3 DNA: TGTGCCAGCAGTTCCCCCCGGGACAGTGTATTTGAAGCTTTCTTT. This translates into CASSSPRDSVFEAFF.

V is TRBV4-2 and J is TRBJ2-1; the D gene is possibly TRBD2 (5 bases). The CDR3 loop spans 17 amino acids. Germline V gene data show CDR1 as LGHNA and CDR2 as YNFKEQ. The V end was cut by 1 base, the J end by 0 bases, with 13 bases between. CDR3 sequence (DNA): TGTGCCAGCAGCCAAGGGGAGCGTTTCAGCTCCTACAATGAGCAGTTCTTC. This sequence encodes CASSQGERFSSYNEQFF.

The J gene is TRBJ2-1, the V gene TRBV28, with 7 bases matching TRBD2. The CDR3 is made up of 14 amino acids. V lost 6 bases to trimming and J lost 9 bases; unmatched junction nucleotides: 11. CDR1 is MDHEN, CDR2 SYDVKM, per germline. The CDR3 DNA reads TGTGCCAGCAGACCCGGACTAGATGGGGTTGAGCAGTTCTTC. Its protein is CASRPGLDGVEQFF.

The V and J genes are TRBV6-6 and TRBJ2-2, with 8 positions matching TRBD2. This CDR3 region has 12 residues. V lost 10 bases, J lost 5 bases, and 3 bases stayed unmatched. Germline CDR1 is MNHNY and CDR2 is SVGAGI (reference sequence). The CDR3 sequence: CATPGGTGELFF. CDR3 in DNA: TGTGCCACCCCGGGAGGGACCGGGGAGCTGTTTTTT.